The rows below give T cell receptor beta chains drawn from one sample of a study of OX40 agonist ivuxolimab in advanced cancers. This table comes from immunoSEQ multiplex PCR, and its TCRdb copy is limited to in-frame clones, with some not included. The data hold about 130,000 clones, with just over 90% observed a single time. The specimen comprised CD4+ or CD8+ T cells sorted from blood, sampled in a trial of the OX40 agonist ivuxolimab. These receptors all come from an adult with an advanced solid tumor such as melanoma, head and neck, liver or kidney cancer. Each CDR3 is given with its conserved first and last residue. Fields, in order: clone size, J gene, D gene, V gene, CDR3 protein, CDR3 DNA. D genes are given only for firm matches. Part of the rows lack a size; the others show once, few, many or a class for expanded clones.

>.|TRBJ2-5|.|TRBV2
CASSEVFPLSQETQYF
TGTGCCAGCAGTGAGGTCTTCCCCCTCTCCCAAGAGACCCAGTACTTC
>.|TRBJ2-3|.|TRBV5-1
CASSQIVPDTQYF
TGCGCCAGCAGCCAAATTGTCCCAGATACGCAGTATTTT
>once|TRBJ2-3|.|TRBV6-1
CASRVEGRADTQYF
TGTGCCAGCAGAGTGGAGGGCCGGGCAGATACGCAGTATTTT
>once|TRBJ2-7|TRBD2|TRBV7-2
CASSLGAGVLYEQYF
TGTGCCAGCAGCTTGGGAGCGGGAGTTCTCTACGAGCAGTACTTC
>.|TRBJ1-3|.|TRBV29-1
CSARDWGSGNTIYF
TGCAGCGCTCGGGACTGGGGCTCTGGAAACACCATATATTTT
>.|TRBJ1-2|TRBD1|TRBV18
CASSPRQGADYGYTF
TGTGCCAGCTCACCACGTCAGGGGGCCGACTATGGCTACACCTTC
>.|TRBJ1-2|.|TRBV6-5
CASARRGSNYGYTF
TGTGCCAGCGCAAGGAGAGGGAGTAACTATGGCTACACCTTC
>.|TRBJ1-3|TRBD1|TRBV18
CASSPGQDPRGTIYF
TGTGCCAGCTCACCGGGACAGGATCCCCGGGGCACCATATATTTT
>.|TRBJ2-7|TRBD2|TRBV7-2
CASSTSGSTSYEQYF
TGTGCCAGCAGCACTAGCGGTTCCACATCCTACGAGCAGTACTTC
>.|TRBJ2-7|.|TRBV29-1
CSVSQGREDEQYF
TGCAGCGTTTCACAGGGGCGGGAGGACGAGCAGTACTTC
>once|TRBJ1-3|TRBD1|TRBV19
CASSIRRTGPTGNTIYF
TGTGCCAGTAGTATACGGCGGACAGGACCAACTGGAAACACCATATATTTT
>.|TRBJ2-1|TRBD2|TRBV7-6
CASSLGLAGGFSSYNEQFF
TGTGCCAGCAGCTTAGGACTAGCGGGAGGGTTTAGCTCCTACAATGAGCAGTTCTTC
>once|TRBJ1-6|TRBD1|TRBV7-2
CATTRQGVDSPLHF
TGTGCCACCACTCGACAGGGGGTCGATTCACCCCTCCACTTT
>.|TRBJ2-2|.|TRBV5-1
CASSLQGGTGELFF
TGCGCCAGCAGCTTACAGGGTGGGACCGGGGAGCTGTTTTTT
>.|TRBJ1-1|.|TRBV9
CASSVGDRVTEAFF
TGTGCCAGCAGCGTAGGGGACCGGGTCACTGAAGCTTTCTTT
>.|TRBJ1-3|.|TRBV2
CASSESPSAAGNTIYF
TGTGCCAGCAGTGAATCCCCTTCCGCGGCTGGGAACACCATATATTTT
>.|TRBJ1-5|TRBD1|TRBV19
CASSIKGGTGNQPQHF
TGTGCCAGTAGTATAAAAGGGGGCACGGGCAATCAGCCCCAGCATTTT
>.|TRBJ2-5|.|TRBV4-1
CASSHQAGETQYF
TGCGCCAGCAGCCACCAAGCCGGGGAGACCCAGTACTTC
>.|TRBJ2-1|TRBD1|TRBV5-1
CASSLGPGQGSNEQFF
TGCGCCAGCAGCCTGGGCCCGGGACAGGGCTCGAATGAGCAGTTCTTC
>.|TRBJ2-3|.|TRBV7-2
CASSPGWVSDTQYF
TGTGCCAGCAGCCCCGGTTGGGTGTCCGATACGCAGTATTTT
>.|TRBJ1-1|.|TRBV7-9
CASSFSRANTEAFF
TGTGCCAGCAGCTTTTCACGGGCGAACACTGAAGCTTTCTTT
>.|TRBJ1-5|.|TRBV7-9
CASTPEGGNQPQHF
TGTGCCAGCACCCCCGAGGGAGGTAATCAGCCCCAGCATTTT
>.|TRBJ1-6|.|TRBV5-5
CAIRISGLGTTLHF
TGTGCCATACGAATTAGCGGCCTGGGCACAACCCTCCACTTT
>.|TRBJ2-5|TRBD2|TRBV7-8
CASSHRTTSGREGKTQYF
TGTGCCAGCAGCCACCGGACGACTAGCGGGAGGGAGGGGAAGACCCAGTACTTC
>.|TRBJ1-6|TRBD1|TRBV7-2
CASSPRDRDHSPLHF
TGTGCCAGCAGCCCTCGGGACAGGGATCATTCACCCCTCCACTTT
>.|TRBJ2-7|.|TRBV4-3
CASSQVRGWGEQYF
TGCGCCAGCAGCCAAGTTCGGGGTTGGGGCGAGCAGTACTTC
>.|TRBJ1-5|.|TRBV5-4
CASSSRLRYRDNQPQHF
TGTGCCAGCAGCTCCCGACTCCGATACAGAGACAATCAGCCCCAGCATTTT
>.|TRBJ2-5|TRBD2|TRBV11-3
CASSFAGGEETQYF
TGTGCCAGCAGCTTCGCGGGGGGGGAAGAGACCCAGTACTTC
>.|TRBJ2-7|TRBD2|TRBV5-6
CASSRRPSGVSYEQYF
TGTGCCAGCAGTCGGCGGCCTAGCGGGGTTTCCTACGAGCAGTACTTC
>.|TRBJ2-7|TRBD1|TRBV10-1
CASRPGTGIEQYF
TGCGCCAGCAGGCCCGGGACAGGGATAGAGCAGTACTTC
>.|TRBJ2-7|.|TRBV5-1
CASSLVPGPGPYEQYF
TGCGCCAGCAGCTTGGTCCCGGGCCCAGGCCCCTACGAGCAGTACTTC
>.|TRBJ2-1|.|TRBV6-5
CASSYGGGQVLEQFF
TGTGCCAGCAGTTACGGAGGGGGCCAAGTCCTTGAGCAGTTCTTC
>.|TRBJ2-1|.|TRBV18
CASSRPGPDNNEQFF
TGTGCCAGCTCTAGACCGGGACCCGACAACAATGAGCAGTTCTTC
>.|TRBJ1-3|.|TRBV27
CASGGTRSGNTIYF
TGTGCCAGCGGAGGCACACGCTCTGGAAACACCATATATTTT
>.|TRBJ2-5|.|TRBV7-2
CASSPSLGRNQETQYF
TGTGCCAGCAGCCCAAGTTTGGGTAGAAACCAAGAGACCCAGTACTTC
>.|TRBJ1-1|.|TRBV7-9
CASSPGRATEAFF
TGTGCCAGCAGCCCCGGAAGGGCCACTGAAGCTTTCTTT
>.|TRBJ2-7|.|TRBV18
CASSPTGTVRYEQYF
TGTGCCAGCTCCCCCACCGGGACGGTTAGATACGAGCAGTACTTC
>.|TRBJ1-2|.|TRBV9
CASSTRRRGGFYGYTF
TGTGCCAGCAGCACCCGGAGAAGGGGGGGCTTCTATGGCTACACCTTC
>.|TRBJ1-1|.|TRBV19
CASTPHGGSNTEAFF
TGTGCCAGTACCCCGCACGGGGGCTCAAACACTGAAGCTTTCTTT
>.|TRBJ1-1|TRBD1|TRBV6-6
CASRRPGGQGTEAFF
TGTGCCAGCAGACGCCCCGGGGGACAGGGCACTGAAGCTTTCTTT
>once|TRBJ1-4|.|TRBV11-3
CASSSQGANEKLFF
TGTGCCAGCAGCTCACAGGGTGCTAATGAAAAACTGTTTTTT
>once|TRBJ2-3|.|TRBV6-6
CASSERGAGTDTQYF
TGTGCCAGCAGCGAACGGGGGGCAGGCACAGATACGCAGTATTTT
>.|TRBJ1-2|.|TRBV28
CASGRTGPYGYTF
TGTGCCAGCGGGAGAACGGGACCCTATGGCTACACCTTC
>few|TRBJ1-2|TRBD1|TRBV7-9
CASSPTGYGYTF
TGTGCCAGCAGCCCGACAGGGTATGGCTACACCTTC
>.|TRBJ2-7|.|TRBV25-1
CASRYYGEQYF
TGTGCCAGCAGGTACTACGGCGAGCAGTACTTC
>once|TRBJ2-3|.|TRBV10-3
CAISAAESLDTQYF
TGTGCCATCAGTGCGGCGGAATCTTTGGATACGCAGTATTTT
>.|TRBJ2-7|TRBD2|TRBV29-1
CSVKTSFAYEQYF
TGCAGCGTTAAGACTAGCTTCGCCTACGAGCAGTACTTC
>.|TRBJ2-7|TRBD2|TRBV5-1
CASSLAAGTRAEQYF
TGCGCCAGCAGCTTGGCAGCCGGGACTAGGGCCGAGCAGTACTTC
>once|TRBJ2-1|TRBD2|TRBV7-9
CASSPGLASPYNEQFF
TGTGCCAGCAGCCCGGGACTAGCGAGCCCCTACAATGAGCAGTTCTTC
>.|TRBJ1-1|.|TRBV7-9
CASSWQGQGTEAFF
TGTGCCAGCTCCTGGCAGGGGCAGGGTACTGAAGCTTTCTTT
>.|TRBJ2-1|.|TRBV6-5
CASSYSFGVEQFF
TGTGCCAGCAGTTACTCGTTCGGGGTTGAGCAGTTCTTC
>.|TRBJ2-2|.|TRBV15
CATSRDSTGRNTGELFF
TGTGCCACCAGCAGAGATTCGACAGGTCGCAACACCGGGGAGCTGTTTTTT